The 27 T cell receptor beta chains in this list originate from one sample, sequenced in a study of T cell repertoires in urothelial bladder cancer. The repertoire was sequenced with immunoSEQ multiplex PCR; TCRdb's copy has only in-frame clones and lacks some. The sample consists of thousands of clones, roughly 80% of them appearing once. Sequenced material: tumor-infiltrating cells from bladder cancer. Every receptor here comes from a human donor with urothelial carcinoma.

The chain employs TRBV5-1 and TRBJ2-5, with 7 bases fitting TRBD1. The germline gives CDR1 SGHRS, CDR2 YFSETQ. This CDR3 comprises 16 residues. The V and J ends lost 0 bases and 2 bases, in that order; junction bases with no gene match: 7. The CDR3 here is CASSLVGTDRQETQYF. The DNA for the CDR3 is TGCGCCAGCAGCTTGGTCGGGACAGATCGGCAAGAGACCCAGTACTTC.

As DNA, the CDR3 is TGTGCCAGCAGTACGACGCGAGGAGGCGTAGATACGCAGTATTTT. Translation gives CASSTTRGGVDTQYF. The chain uses TRBV11-1 and TRBJ2-3; D may be TRBD2 (5 bases). Looked up from germline, CDR1 is SGHAT and CDR2 is FQDESV (reference sequence). The CDR3 spans 15 residues. V was shortened by 6 bases and J by 5 bases, with 18 bases between the two germline ends.

This chain uses TRBV5-5 with TRBJ1-2; 9 nucleotides align to TRBD1. Germline V gene lookup returns CDR1 SGHKS and CDR2 YYEKEE (reference sequence). The CDR3 length is 15 residues. J was trimmed by 8 bases and V by 2 bases; bases with no gene match: 10. The CDR3 loop reads CASSFDSGQGYGYTF. For the CDR3, the DNA is TGTGCCAGCAGCTTCGATTCGGGACAGGGTTACGGCTACACCTTC.

This clone was observed a single time. The chain links TRBV5-1 to TRBJ1-2; 8 nucleotides align to TRBD1. CDR1 and CDR2 (germline): SGHRS, YFSETQ. With V trimmed by 4 bases and J by 1 base, 6 bases remained unmatched. CDR3 size: 15 residues. CDR3 coding DNA: TGCGCCAGCAGCAGGGGACAGGTCGGTAACTATGGCTACACCTTC. Translation: CASSRGQVGNYGYTF.

The sample holds one count of this clone. The chain is built from TRBV7-9 and TRBJ1-5, with D unclear. The CDR3 totals 16 residues. Trimming took off 1 base at V and 3 bases at J, with 13 bases between the two ends. Per germline, CDR1 SEHNR and CDR2 FQNEAQ (reference sequence). DNA for the CDR3: TGTGCCAGCAGCTTAGGAGGGATCGGATCCAATCAGCCCCAGCATTTT. It translates to CASSLGGIGSNQPQHF. Full variable domain (rest looked up from reference TRBV7-9 and TRBJ1-5): DTGVSQNPRHKITKRGQNVTFRCDPISEHNRLYWYRQTLGQGPEFLTYFQNEAQLEKSRLLSDRFSAERPKGSFSTLEIQRTEQGDSAMYLCASSLGGIGSNQPQHFGDGTRLSIL.

The J gene is TRBJ2-5, the V gene TRBV4-2; tentatively, D is TRBD2 (5 bases). This CDR3 region has 14 residues. The germline CDR1 and CDR2 sequences are LGHNA and YNFKEQ. Trimming removed 0 bases from V and 4 bases from J, with 9 bases in between. The CDR3 DNA follows: TGTGCCAGCAGCCAAGATCATGGGAGAGAGACCCAGTACTTC. Its protein is CASSQDHGRETQYF.

This clone was observed a few times. This chain connects TRBV13 to TRBJ2-7; TRBD2 aligns across 8 bases. The CDR3 is made up of 14 amino acids. The V gene's germline CDR1 is PRHDT and CDR2 FYEKMQ (reference sequence). The V segment lost 3 bases and the J segment 1 base; nucleotides outside the gene matches: 2. CDR3 protein: CASSFSGKSYEQYF. The CDR3 DNA reads as TGTGCCAGCAGCTTTAGCGGGAAATCCTACGAGCAGTACTTC.

This clone came up a few times. The chain carries TRBV4-2 and TRBJ1-3; D is ambiguous. The CDR3 is 15 residues long. Germline CDR1 is LGHNA and CDR2 is YNFKEQ. The V end was cut by 1 base, the J end by 1 base, with 8 bases between. CDR3 DNA sequence: TGTGCCAGCAGCCAAGCTGAAGGGTCTGGAAACACCATATATTTT. Protein product: CASSQAEGSGNTIYF.

The chain employs TRBV5-1 and TRBJ1-2; no clear D gene. The V end lost 2 bases, the J end lost 6 bases, and 11 bases lay between the germline ends. The CDR3 is 13 residues long. Germline V gene data show CDR1 as SGHRS and CDR2 as YFSETQ. The CDR3 DNA reads TGCGCCAGCAGCTTTACGGTAGGCGATGGCTACACCTTC. Translating gives CASSFTVGDGYTF. Looking up the rest from reference TRBV5-1 and TRBJ1-2 gives the full variable domain: KAGVTQTPRYLIKTRGQQVTLSCSPISGHRSVSWYQQTPGQGLQFLFEYFSETQRNKGNFPGRFSGRQFSNSRSEMNVSTLELGDSALYLCASSFTVGDGYTFGSGTRLTVV.

This clone was seen a few times. The CDR3 reads CSALAFNEQFF. DNA for the CDR3: TGCAGTGCTCTAGCGTTCAATGAGCAGTTCTTC. The genes are TRBV20-1 and TRBJ2-1, with D possibly being TRBD2 (6 bases). This CDR3 region has 11 residues. Per the germline V gene, CDR1 is DFQATT and CDR2 is SNEGSKA (reference sequence). Trimming shortened V by 5 bases and J by 6 bases, and 8 bases separated the two germline ends.

The gene calls are TRBV6-1 and TRBJ2-7, with D perhaps matching TRBD2 (6 bases). Trimming removed 5 bases from V and 5 bases from J, with 13 bases in between. The CDR3 is made up of 13 amino acids. Germline V CDR1 and CDR2: MNHNS, SASEGT. The CDR3 spells CASSSGTLDEQYF. The CDR3 DNA is TGTGCCAGCAGTTCAGGGACTTTAGACGAGCAGTACTTC.

This clone occurred a few times. CDR3 sequence reads: CASSAGAHQPQHF. The CDR3 nucleotides are TGTGCCAGCAGCGCGGGGGCTCATCAGCCCCAGCATTTT. J is TRBJ1-5 and V is TRBV9, with TRBD1 as a possible D gene (6 bases). The V gene lost 3 bases and the J gene lost 5 bases, with 9 bases spanning the gap. The CDR3 runs 13 residues. Germline V gene sequence: CDR1 SGDLS, CDR2 YYNGEE.

The rearrangement joins TRBV5-1 to TRBJ2-7; TRBD2 is a possible D gene (5 bases). V was pared by 5 bases and J by 2 bases, with 11 bases between. Germline V gene sequence: CDR1 SGHRS, CDR2 YFSETQ. The CDR3 is made up of 13 amino acids. Here the CDR3 reads CASSTGFTYEQYF. The DNA of the CDR3 is TGCGCCAGCAGTACGGGATTTACCTACGAGCAGTACTTC.

The table lists this clone with a count of one. V usage is TRBV5-8 and J usage is TRBJ2-1; unclear D gene. Germline lookup yields CDR1 SGHTS and CDR2 YDEGEE. The CDR3 extends over 12 amino acids. The V gene lost 0 bases and the J gene lost 9 bases, with 7 bases spanning the gap. For the CDR3, the DNA is TGTGCCAGCAGCTTGGTGGGCACTGAGCAGTTCTTC. Translating it yields CASSLVGTEQFF.

This clone was seen only once. The chain is built from TRBV15 and TRBJ2-7; the match to TRBD2 covers 14 bases. The germline V gene encodes CDR1 LNHNV and CDR2 YYDKDF (reference sequence). With 7 bases clipped from V and 5 bases from J, the junction kept 4 bases outside the gene matches. This CDR3 has 14 residues. CDR3 DNA: TGTGCCACCATGACTAGCGGGAGGGCCAACGAGCAGTACTTC. Its translation: CATMTSGRANEQYF.

The J gene is TRBJ2-7, the V gene TRBV27; 7 positions agree with TRBD2. The CDR3 runs 15 residues. Germline-derived CDR1 and CDR2 are MNHEY and SMNVEV (reference sequence). Trimming at V came to 5 bases and at J to 5 bases, leaving 12 bases not matched to a gene. The CDR3 protein is CASSPSPQTSHEQYF. The CDR3 DNA reads as TGTGCCAGCAGTCCCAGCCCCCAGACTAGCCACGAGCAGTACTTC.

The rearrangement uses TRBV14 and TRBJ1-2; D uncertain. V shed 3 bases and J shed 6 bases, with 11 bases lying between them. The germline V gene has CDR1 SGHDN and CDR2 FVKESK. The CDR3 consists of 13 residues. The DNA of the CDR3 is TGTGCCAGCAGCCAGATCCGTGTGGATGGCTACACCTTC. It is translated as CASSQIRVDGYTF.

The V call is TRBV28, the J call TRBJ2-7; 7 bases map to TRBD2. Germline lookup yields CDR1 MDHEN and CDR2 SYDVKM. The CDR3 length is 19 residues. V was clipped by 0 bases and J by 0 bases; unmatched bases: 14. CDR3 in DNA: TGTGCCAGCAGTTTATGGGGCTTTGGGCTAGCGGCTAGCTCCTACGAGCAGTACTTC. This encodes CASSLWGFGLAASSYEQYF. Combining the CDR3 with reference TRBV28 and TRBJ2-7 gives the whole variable domain DVKVTQSSRYLVKRTGEKVFLECVQDMDHENMFWYRQDPGLGLRLIYFSYDVKMKEKGDIPEGYSVSREKKERFSLILESASTNQTSMYLCASSLWGFGLAASSYEQYFGPGTRLTVT.

In DNA form, the CDR3 reads TGCAGCGCCAGGGGCGGCTTAGGGACCCAGTACTTC. This gives the protein CSARGGLGTQYF. The chain links TRBV29-1 to TRBJ2-5; tentative D call: TRBD1 (6 bases). CDR1 and CDR2 (germline): SQVTM, ANQGSEA. The CDR3 runs 12 residues. Deletions cut 7 bases from V and 7 bases from J, with 16 bases between.

CDR3 sequence reads: CSGGLAGQTQYF. In DNA, the CDR3 is TGCAGCGGGGGACTAGCAGGACAGACCCAGTACTTC. The chain links TRBV29-1 to TRBJ2-5; 9 bases line up with TRBD2. The CDR3 runs to 12 residues. Germline CDR1 and CDR2: SQVTM and ANQGSEA. V trimming: 7 bases; J trimming: 6 bases; junction bases outside the gene matches: 6.

The rearrangement joins TRBV18 to TRBJ1-6; the D gene is possibly TRBD1 (5 bases). The ends were cut back, 3 bases at V and 8 bases at J, with 11 bases in the middle. The germline CDR1 and CDR2 sequences are KGHSH and LQKENI. This CDR3 spans 14 amino acids. The CDR3 DNA sequence: TGTGCCAGCTCACCGGCAGGGAGGCATTCACCCCTCCACTTT. The encoded protein is CASSPAGRHSPLHF.

The chain couples TRBV2 to TRBJ1-5; TRBD1 agrees at 7 bases. Germline CDR1 is SNHLY and CDR2 is FYNNEI. The V and J ends lost 5 bases and 7 bases, in that order; junction bases with no gene match: 5. The length of the CDR3 is 13 residues. CDR3 nucleotides: TGTGCCAGCAGTCAAGACAGGGCACAGCCCCAGCATTTT. It specifies CASSQDRAQPQHF.

J is TRBJ2-7 and V is TRBV19; 8 bases agree with TRBD2. Germline CDR1 is LNHDA and CDR2 is SQIVND (reference sequence). The CDR3 extends over 12 amino acids. J gave up 8 bases and V 4 bases, and 4 bases lay outside the gene matches. The CDR3 DNA follows: TGTGCCAGTAGTACTCGGGAGGGTAAGCAGTACTTC. Protein product: CASSTREGKQYF. Drawing the rest from reference TRBV19 and TRBJ2-7, the complete variable domain is DGGITQSPKYLFRKEGQNVTLSCEQNLNHDAMYWYRQDPGQGLRLIYYSQIVNDFQKGDIAEGYSVSREKKESFPLTVTSAQKNPTAFYLCASSTREGKQYFGPGTRLTVT.

The rearrangement joins TRBV20-1 to TRBJ1-2; perhaps TRBD1 as D (6 bases). The germline V gene encodes CDR1 DFQATT and CDR2 SNEGSKA (reference sequence). The CDR3 is 11 amino acids. V was pared by 6 bases and J by 8 bases, with 13 bases between. The DNA of the CDR3 is TGCAGTGCCACGGCAGGGGAAGGCTACACCTTC. Translation: CSATAGEGYTF.

This chain joins TRBV7-2 and TRBJ2-3; no firm D call. The CDR3 spans 14 residues. Trimming left V 5 bases short and J 0 bases short, with 9 bases between. Germline CDR1 SGHTA, CDR2 FQGNSA. The CDR3 here is CASSPSRSTDTQYF. CDR3 coding DNA: TGTGCCAGCAGCCCCTCCCGTAGCACAGATACGCAGTATTTT.

This clone was observed once. This chain joins TRBV11-3 and TRBJ1-2, with a weak D call TRBD1 (5 bases). V lost 1 base, J lost 3 bases, and 12 bases lay in between. Germline CDR1 SGHNT, CDR2 YENEEA. The CDR3 runs to 15 residues. CDR3 sequence: CASSLGTRGDYGYTF. The DNA for the CDR3 is TGTGCCAGCAGCTTAGGTACAAGGGGTGACTATGGCTACACCTTC.

The V gene is TRBV25-1, the J gene TRBJ2-1; the D is unclear. The germline gives CDR1 MGHDK, CDR2 SYGVNS. There are 16 residues in the CDR3. The germline V and J ends were trimmed by 2 bases and 0 bases, with 11 bases remaining between them. CDR3 in amino acids: CASSEVGPSSYNEQFF. DNA for the CDR3: TGTGCCAGCAGTGAAGTAGGCCCGAGCTCCTACAATGAGCAGTTCTTC.